This T cell receptor beta chain was sequenced for a study of blood T cell repertoires in COVID-19. Overall study context: PBMCs, B-cell-depleted T cells, or T cells provided the cDNA or gDNA that made up the material.

The CDR3 runs 14 residues. CDR1 and CDR2 from the germline V gene are SGHDT and YYEEEE. The V gene lost 3 bases and the J gene lost 6 bases, with 16 bases spanning the gap. Assay used: immunoSEQ multiplex PCR; TCRdb lists only in-frame clones, some missing. The profile shows about 140,000 clones, 80% to 90% of them singletons. The source of this sequence is a man aged 55 to 69 who had recovered from COVID-19. The sequenced sample was PBMCs or T cells enriched from blood (not recorded which). The rearrangement uses TRBV5-6 and TRBJ2-7; perhaps TRBD1 as D (5 bases). CDR3 amino acids: CASSWGQGSSEQYF. Written as DNA, the CDR3 is TGTGCCAGCAGCTGGGGCCAGGGAAGTTCCGAGCAGTACTTC.